The clone carrying this T cell receptor (beta chain) was observed a handful of times. What it binds is not known. The entry originates in a study of cytotoxic CD8 clonotypes in ibrutinib-treated CLL. Overall study context: Within the patient group, 11 were relapsed/refractory and over 14 treatment-naive, and 17 to 18 were IGHV unmutated. When averaged across all of the samples, the counts came to some 250,000 productive templates and 86,000 or so productive rearrangements. Study results and limitations: Clonality increased at ibrutinib response and stayed stable in sustained remission. At progression, however, it fell back toward baseline. Measured clonality at baseline was greater than in age-matched healthy donors and tracked with circulating CD8+ T-cell counts.

TCRdb keeps only in-frame clones here, not all; method: immunoSEQ multiplex PCR. The sample has 110,000 to 150,000 clones; about 78% are singletons. The receptor's source is a human donor with chronic lymphocytic leukemia. The specimen comprised PBMCs, sampled after 24 months of ibrutinib treatment.

The CDR3 DNA reads TGTGCCAGTAACCCCGGACAAGACCCATATGGCTACACCTTC. This sequence encodes CASNPGQDPYGYTF. The chain employs TRBV19 and TRBJ1-2, with D maybe TRBD1 (5 bases). The CDR3 consists of 14 residues. The V gene's germline CDR1 is LNHDA and CDR2 SQIVND (reference sequence). V was shortened by 7 bases and J by 5 bases, with 17 bases between the two germline ends. Supplemented by reference TRBV19 and TRBJ1-2, the full variable domain reads DGGITQSPKYLFRKEGQNVTLSCEQNLNHDAMYWYRQDPGQGLRLIYYSQIVNDFQKGDIAEGYSVSREKKESFPLTVTSAQKNPTAFYLCASNPGQDPYGYTFGSGTRLTVV.